The 31 T cell receptor beta chains listed next were all sequenced from one sample in a study of blood T cell repertoires in COVID-19. Some clones are missing from TCRdb's copy, which holds only in-frame ones; the method was immunoSEQ multiplex PCR. The table shows around 470,000 clones, with 90% occurring only once. The sample was PBMCs or T cells enriched from blood (not recorded which). The origin of the receptors is a young man who had recovered from COVID-19.

The V call is TRBV2, the J call TRBJ2-3; unclear D gene. V shed 3 bases and J shed 11 bases, with 12 bases lying between them. Looked up from germline, CDR1 is SNHLY and CDR2 is FYNNEI. The CDR3 has 12 amino acids. The CDR3: CASSEGLAWQYF. CDR3 nucleotides: TGTGCCAGCAGTGAGGGCCTTGCTTGGCAGTATTTT.

A single count supports this clone. The chain carries TRBV30 and TRBJ1-5; no firm D call. Germline V CDR1 and CDR2: GTSNPN, SVGIG (reference sequence). The CDR3 totals 13 residues. V was trimmed by 2 bases and J by 7 bases, leaving 12 bases between them. CDR3 sequence (DNA): TGTGCCTGGAGTACCACGGGTGGGCAGCCCCAGCATTTT. Protein product: CAWSTTGGQPQHF.

The rearrangement links TRBV6-1 to TRBJ1-2, with D uncertain. CDR1 is MNHNS and CDR2 is SASEGT in the germline V gene. V was trimmed by 1 base and J by 6 bases, leaving 12 bases between them. The CDR3 has 14 residues. Here the CDR3 DNA reads TGTGCCAGCAGTGAAGTAAGCTGGAGAAATGGCTACACCTTC. Translation gives CASSEVSWRNGYTF.

The chain carries TRBV4-1 and TRBJ2-6; maybe TRBD1 (5 bases). Per germline, CDR1 MGHRA and CDR2 YSYEKL. Trimming took 0 bases from V and 2 from J, leaving 8 bases between them. The CDR3 is made up of 16 amino acids. CDR3 in amino acids: CASSQDQGPGANVLTF. As DNA, the CDR3 is TGCGCCAGCAGCCAAGATCAGGGTCCTGGGGCCAACGTCCTGACTTTC.

This clone was found many times. V usage is TRBV5-5 and J usage is TRBJ2-5; D may be TRBD2 (6 bases). CDR1 is SGHKS, CDR2 YYEKEE, per germline (reference sequence). V shed 9 bases and J shed 5 bases, with 17 bases lying between them. The CDR3 totals 13 residues. CDR3 sequence: CATGVITVETQYF. DNA of the CDR3: TGTGCCACGGGGGTAATCACGGTGGAGACCCAGTACTTC.

On this clone: Other nucleotide sequences in the sample specify the same CDR3. The CDR3 region has the DNA TGTGCCAGCAGTCCCAGGACAGGGGTAATGAATTCACCCCTCCACTTT. Protein sequence: CASSPRTGVMNSPLHF. The genes are TRBV27 and TRBJ1-6, with TRBD1 identical over 9 bases. The CDR3 loop spans 16 amino acids. With 5 bases clipped from V and 7 bases from J, the junction kept 9 bases outside the gene matches. Looked up from germline, CDR1 is MNHEY and CDR2 is SMNVEV (reference sequence).

J is TRBJ2-7 and V is TRBV30, with TRBD2 identical over 11 bases. CDR3 size: 20 residues. The V and J ends lost 0 bases and 0 bases, in that order; junction bases with no gene match: 16. Germline V gene sequence: CDR1 GTSNPN, CDR2 SVGIG (reference sequence). The CDR3 here is CAWSVRLVGLAGGRSYEQYF. The CDR3 DNA is TGTGCCTGGAGTGTAAGGTTGGTGGGCCTAGCGGGAGGACGCTCCTACGAGCAGTACTTC.

The chain couples TRBV6-2 or TRBV6-3 to TRBJ2-7; TRBD1 might be the D (6 bases). Trimming removed 6 bases at V and 6 bases at J, with 12 bases between. The germline V gene has CDR1 MNHEY and CDR2 SVGEGT. The CDR3 has 12 residues. As DNA, the CDR3 is TGTGCCAGCAGCCCTTCAGGGGTCGAGCAGTACTTC. Amino acid sequence: CASSPSGVEQYF.

The CDR3 bases are TGTGCCTGGAAGAGTGGCGGGAGGGGAACCGGGGAGCTGTTTTTT. It specifies CAWKSGGRGTGELFF. This chain connects TRBV30 to TRBJ2-2; 9 bases line up with TRBD2. V lost 4 bases to trimming and J lost 5 bases; unmatched junction nucleotides: 8. The germline V gene encodes CDR1 GTSNPN and CDR2 SVGIG (reference sequence). The CDR3 is made up of 15 amino acids. Complete variable domain (other parts from reference TRBV30 and TRBJ2-2): SQTIHQWPATLVQPVGSPLSLECTVEGTSNPNLYWYRQAAGRGLQLLFYSVGIGQISSEVPQNLSASRPQDRQFILSSKKLLLSDSGFYLCAWKSGGRGTGELFFGEGSRLTVL.

CDR3: CATSVPRGQGDPSQHF. CDR3 DNA sequence: TGTGCCACCAGCGTACCAAGGGGACAGGGCGATCCCTCCCAGCATTTT. J is TRBJ1-5 and V is TRBV15; 9 nucleotides match TRBD1. CDR1 is LNHNV, CDR2 YYDKDF, per germline (reference sequence). V lost 5 bases to trimming and J lost 11 bases; unmatched junction nucleotides: 16. The CDR3 has 16 amino acids.

The rearrangement joins TRBV15 to TRBJ1-5, with no clear D. Germline CDR1 LNHNV, CDR2 YYDKDF (reference sequence). The CDR3 is made up of 15 amino acids. Trimming left V 5 bases short and J 7 bases short, with 18 bases between. CDR3 protein: CATSPETSPPQPQHF. DNA of the CDR3: TGTGCCACCAGCCCGGAGACCAGCCCTCCACAGCCCCAGCATTTT.

The J gene is TRBJ2-7, the V gene TRBV19; TRBD1 agrees at 7 bases. The V gene's germline CDR1 is LNHDA and CDR2 SQIVND (reference sequence). V gave up 5 bases and J gave up 5 bases; unmatched junction bases: 15. This CDR3 is 16 amino acids long. The CDR3 coding sequence is TGTGCCAGTAGTCCAGCCGGTGGACAGGCTGCGGACGAGCAGTACTTC. Translation gives CASSPAGGQAADEQYF.

This chain joins TRBV11-2 and TRBJ1-4; unclear D gene. Trimming pared 1 base from V and 7 bases from J, leaving 16 bases between. Germline V CDR1 and CDR2: SGHAT, FQNNGV. CDR3 length equals 16 residues. The CDR3: CASSLGSAGSFEKLFF. The CDR3 DNA reads TGTGCCAGCAGCTTAGGATCGGCCGGGAGTTTTGAAAAACTGTTTTTT.

This clone has a single count. The J gene is TRBJ1-2, the V gene TRBV7-3; D may be TRBD1 (6 bases). The CDR3 has 11 amino acids. Trimming shortened V by 4 bases and J by 10 bases, and 10 bases separated the two germline ends. CDR1 SGHTA and CDR2 FQGTGA come from the germline V gene. DNA of the CDR3: TGTGCCAGCAGCTCAGGGGCCGCCTACACCTTC. Residues: CASSSGAAYTF.

This sequence joins TRBV10-1 and TRBJ1-6; unclear D gene. In germline, CDR1 is WNHNN, CDR2 SYGVQD (reference sequence). Trimming shortened V by 5 bases and J by 5 bases, and 10 bases separated the two germline ends. The CDR3 consists of 14 residues. The CDR3 bases are TGCGCCAGCAGTCCGGGTCCACATAATTCACCCCTCCACTTT. Residues: CASSPGPHNSPLHF.

This chain joins TRBV7-8 and TRBJ2-5, with 14 bases fitting TRBD2. Germline trimming cut 4 bases from V and 1 base from J; bases unmatched to any gene: 2. The germline V gene encodes CDR1 SGHVS and CDR2 FQNEAQ. The CDR3 has 16 amino acids. The CDR3 sequence: CASSWGTSGSQETQYF. CDR3 bases: TGTGCCAGCAGCTGGGGGACTAGCGGGAGCCAAGAGACCCAGTACTTC.

This chain uses TRBV2 with TRBJ1-5; no clear D gene. Trimming took 7 bases from V and 3 from J, leaving 10 bases between them. The CDR3 runs to 13 residues. Per the germline V gene, CDR1 is SNHLY and CDR2 is FYNNEI. CDR3 sequence: CASKHKVNQPQHF. CDR3 nucleotides: TGTGCCAGCAAACACAAAGTCAATCAGCCCCAGCATTTT.

The rearrangement links TRBV11-3 to TRBJ2-1; 7 nucleotides line up with TRBD1. Germline lookup yields CDR1 SGHNT and CDR2 YENEEA. The CDR3 is 17 amino acids. V lost 4 bases and J lost 0; bases outside the gene matches: 9. For the CDR3, the DNA is TGTGCCAGCAGCTCCTATTCACAGGGGCTCTCCTACAATGAGCAGTTCTTC. Amino acid sequence: CASSSYSQGLSYNEQFF.

The sample holds a few counts of this clone. The chain's CDR3 is CASSLDGMNTEAFF. The CDR3 DNA reads TGTGCCAGCAGCTTGGACGGGATGAACACTGAAGCTTTCTTT. The chain joins TRBV7-9 to TRBJ1-1; no definite D call. The CDR3 loop spans 14 amino acids. V gave up 3 bases and J gave up 0 bases, with 8 bases separating them. Germline V CDR1 and CDR2: SEHNR, FQNEAQ (reference sequence).

This clone appeared once. The chain combines TRBV24-1 with TRBJ1-2; no clear D. This CDR3 is 16 amino acids long. CDR1 is KGHDR, CDR2 SFDVKD, per germline. V was pared by 8 bases and J by 10 bases, with 28 bases between. DNA for the CDR3: TGTGCCACCACCCGCTCGGGGAAAGGAGGTCTATGGGACTACACCTTC. This translates into CATTRSGKGGLWDYTF.

The chain carries TRBV11-2 and TRBJ2-7; 12 bases match TRBD1. Looked up from germline, CDR1 is SGHAT and CDR2 is FQNNGV. The CDR3 is 15 amino acids. Germline trimming cut 5 bases from V and 5 bases from J; bases unmatched to any gene: 7. CDR3 sequence reads: CASSVTGTGGDEQYF. In DNA form, the CDR3 reads TGTGCCAGCAGCGTCACCGGGACAGGGGGCGACGAGCAGTACTTC.

The gene calls are TRBV5-1 and TRBJ2-3; D is unresolved. V lost 4 bases to trimming and J lost 2 bases, with 20 bases between them. From germline, CDR1 is SGHRS and CDR2 YFSETQ. This CDR3 is 17 amino acids long. CDR3 DNA: TGCGCCAGCAGCGATCTCCCGGGTATACCGTCCACAGATACGCAGTATTTT. The encoded protein is CASSDLPGIPSTDTQYF.

The CDR3 nucleotides are TGTGCCAGCAGTTACTCTATATCCGGCGAGCAGTACTTC. It translates to CASSYSISGEQYF. The chain combines TRBV6-5 with TRBJ2-7; unclear D gene. The CDR3 totals 13 residues. From germline, CDR1 is MNHEY and CDR2 SVGAGI. V dropped 0 bases and J dropped 6 bases, with 9 bases sitting between them.

The CDR3 loop reads CASSIGPVHNEQFF. For the CDR3, the DNA is TGTGCCAGTAGTATAGGCCCAGTCCACAATGAGCAGTTCTTC. The rearrangement links TRBV19 to TRBJ2-1; D is undetermined. The CDR3 has 14 amino acids. V gave up 1 base and J gave up 5 bases, with 9 bases separating them. Germline CDR1 and CDR2: LNHDA and SQIVND (reference sequence). The whole variable domain, remainder taken from reference TRBV19 and TRBJ2-1, is DGGITQSPKYLFRKEGQNVTLSCEQNLNHDAMYWYRQDPGQGLRLIYYSQIVNDFQKGDIAEGYSVSREKKESFPLTVTSAQKNPTAFYLCASSIGPVHNEQFFGPGTRLTVL.

The CDR3 is CASRAWGQANSPLHF. The CDR3 DNA sequence: TGCGCCAGCAGAGCTTGGGGACAGGCGAATTCACCCCTCCACTTT. The gene calls are TRBV4-1 and TRBJ1-6, with TRBD1 matching over 8 bases. Germline V CDR1 and CDR2: MGHRA, YSYEKL. The CDR3 totals 15 residues. Trimming cost V 6 bases and J 7 bases; bases outside gene matches: 8.

The chain links TRBV5-1 to TRBJ1-2; maybe TRBD1 (5 bases). The CDR3 covers 12 residues. V was shortened by 6 bases and J by 4 bases, with 10 bases between the two germline ends. Per the germline V gene, CDR1 is SGHRS and CDR2 is YFSETQ. CDR3 nucleotides: TGCGCCAGCAACGGACACCCCTATGGCTACACCTTC. Amino acid sequence: CASNGHPYGYTF.

This sequence joins TRBV28 and TRBJ1-1; unclear D gene. V was cut by 4 bases and J by 1 base, with 10 bases left in between. Germline lookup yields CDR1 MDHEN and CDR2 SYDVKM. The CDR3 loop spans 14 amino acids. Here the CDR3 reads CASSSRRRNTEAFF. CDR3 nucleotides: TGTGCCAGCAGTTCCCGACGGAGGAACACTGAAGCTTTCTTT.

V gene TRBV7-8 combines with J gene TRBJ2-1, with D possibly being TRBD2 (6 bases). Trimming removed 2 bases at V and 0 bases at J, with 8 bases between. The CDR3 runs to 15 residues. CDR1 is SGHVS, CDR2 FQNEAQ, per germline. The CDR3 nucleotides read TGTGCCAGCAGCTTACAGGGACTCTCCTACAATGAGCAGTTCTTC. It translates to CASSLQGLSYNEQFF.

J is TRBJ2-3 and V is TRBV7-9, with TRBD2 as a possible D gene (5 bases). The V end lost 5 bases, the J end lost 5 bases, and 17 bases lay between the germline ends. The CDR3 has 15 residues. Looked up from germline, CDR1 is SEHNR and CDR2 is FQNEAQ (reference sequence). The CDR3 region is CASSPSEEEIDTQYF. Written as DNA, the CDR3 is TGTGCCAGCAGCCCTTCTGAGGAGGAGATAGATACGCAGTATTTT.

Only one count was recorded for this clone. The V gene is TRBV12-3 or TRBV12-4, the J gene TRBJ2-7; D is unclear. Trimming left V 2 bases short and J 2 bases short, with 4 bases between. This CDR3 contains 12 residues. The CDR3 is CASSLNTYEQYF. The CDR3 DNA reads as TGTGCCAGCAGTTTAAACACCTACGAGCAGTACTTC.

This clone has ten or more counts. The chain couples TRBV7-9 to TRBJ2-1, with TRBD2 identical over 7 bases. J was trimmed by 0 bases and V by 4 bases; bases with no gene match: 12. This CDR3 region has 18 residues. From germline, CDR1 is SEHNR and CDR2 FQNEAQ (reference sequence). This chain's CDR3 is CASSSSASGVSSYNEQFF. The CDR3 region has the DNA TGTGCCAGCAGCTCATCAGCTAGCGGCGTAAGCTCCTACAATGAGCAGTTCTTC.